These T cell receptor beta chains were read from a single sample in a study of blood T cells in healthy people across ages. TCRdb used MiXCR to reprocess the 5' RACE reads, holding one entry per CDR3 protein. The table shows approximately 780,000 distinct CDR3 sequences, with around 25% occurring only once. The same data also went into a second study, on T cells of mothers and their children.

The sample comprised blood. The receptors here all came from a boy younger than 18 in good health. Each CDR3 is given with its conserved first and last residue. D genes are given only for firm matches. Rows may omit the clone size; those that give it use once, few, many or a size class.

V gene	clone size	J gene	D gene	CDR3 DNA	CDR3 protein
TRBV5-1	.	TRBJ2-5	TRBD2	TGCGCCAGCAGCCAATCCGGGACTAGCGGGGGCCGGGGCCAAGAGACCCAGTACTTC	CASSQSGTSGGRGQETQYF
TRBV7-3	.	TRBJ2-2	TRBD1	TGTGCCAGCAGCTCGAGGACAGGGTTCGGCACCGGGGAGCTGTTTTTT	CASSSRTGFGTGELFF
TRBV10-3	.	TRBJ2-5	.	TGTGCCATCAGTGAGTACCAAGGGGTTGAGCAGTACTTC	CAISEYQGVEQYF
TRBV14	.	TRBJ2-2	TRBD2	TGTGCCAGCAGCCATTGGACTAGCGGGGACACCGGGGAGCTGTTTTTT	CASSHWTSGDTGELFF
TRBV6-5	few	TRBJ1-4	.	TGTGCCAGCAATTCCGAAGGGCAGGGAGGATACGAAAAACTGTTTTTT	CASNSEGQGGYEKLFF
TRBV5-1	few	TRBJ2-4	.	TGCGCCAGCAGCTTGGCCGGGGGGCGAAGTCAAAACATTCAGTACTTC	CASSLAGGRSQNIQYF
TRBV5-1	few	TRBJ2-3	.	TGCGCCAGCAGCGCCGGGAGTTCGGGGGGCACAGATACGCAGTATTTT	CASSAGSSGGTDTQYF
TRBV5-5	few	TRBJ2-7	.	TGTGCCAGCAGCCCCTTATGGGGGGGCCTCTCCTACGAGCAGTACTTC	CASSPLWGGLSYEQYF
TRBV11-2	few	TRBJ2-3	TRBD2	TGTGCCAGCAGTGCGATGGCGGGGGGGAATACGCAGTATTTT	CASSAMAGGNTQYF
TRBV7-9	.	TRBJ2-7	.	TGTGCCAGCAGCCGCTTTAAGGGACCTTACTACGAGCAGTACTTC	CASSRFKGPYYEQYF
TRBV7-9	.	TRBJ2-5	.	TGTGCCAGCAGCTTAATAATTACGGCAACTGACGCCCAAGAGACCCAGTACTTC	CASSLIITATDAQETQYF
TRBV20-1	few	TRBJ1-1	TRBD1	TGCAGTGCTAATACAGGGGGACGGTTGAACACTGAAGCTTTCTTT	CSANTGGRLNTEAFF
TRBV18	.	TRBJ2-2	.	TGTGCCAGCTCAACTGGGCCTAAACCAGGGAGCACCGGGGAGCTGTTTTTT	CASSTGPKPGSTGELFF
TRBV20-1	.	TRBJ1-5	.	TGCAGTGCTAGTTCGACCTTGGATAGCAATCAGCCCCAGCATTTT	CSASSTLDSNQPQHF
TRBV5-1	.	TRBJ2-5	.	TGCGCCAGCAGCCGGAGACTCCCGGACCCAGAGACCCAGTACTTC	CASSRRLPDPETQYF
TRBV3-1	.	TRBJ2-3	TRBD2	TGTGCCAGCAGCCCTCTGACTAGCGGGGGGGTAGATACGCAGTATTTT	CASSPLTSGGVDTQYF
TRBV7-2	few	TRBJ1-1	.	TGTGCCAGCAGCTTAGGGGCAGGGGTGAACACTGAAGCTTTCTTT	CASSLGAGVNTEAFF
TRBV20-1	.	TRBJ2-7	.	TGCAGTGCCAAGGGCCCAGGGACTTCCGCTTACTCCTACGAGCAGTACTTC	CSAKGPGTSAYSYEQYF
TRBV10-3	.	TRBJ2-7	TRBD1	TGTGCCACCAGATGGGACAGGGGCGAGGGGTCCTACGAGCAGTACTTC	CATRWDRGEGSYEQYF
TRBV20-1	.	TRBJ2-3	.	TGCAGTGCTAGAGGAGGGACGGTTGCGACAGATACGCAGTATTTT	CSARGGTVATDTQYF
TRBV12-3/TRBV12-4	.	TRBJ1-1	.	TGTGCCAGCAGTTTATGGGGGGTGAACACTGAAGCTTTCTTT	CASSLWGVNTEAFF
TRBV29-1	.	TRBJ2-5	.	TGCAGCGTCGCCGGGACATTAGGAGAGACCCAGTACTTC	CSVAGTLGETQYF
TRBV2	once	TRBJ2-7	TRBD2	TGTGCCAGCAGGCCGGGACTAGTAACTTTCGAGCAGTACTTC	CASRPGLVTFEQYF
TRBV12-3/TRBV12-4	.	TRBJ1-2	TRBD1	TGTGCCAGCAGTAGGGACAGCGCTAACTATGGCTACACCTTC	CASSRDSANYGYTF
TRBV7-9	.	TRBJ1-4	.	TGTGCCAGCAGCTCACGTTGGACGCGGGGAACAGCTAATGAAAAACTGTTTTTT	CASSSRWTRGTANEKLFF
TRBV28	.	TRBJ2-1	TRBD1	TGTGCCAGCAGCTCGTTCGACAGGGCGGGCTCGTACAATGAGCAGTTCTTC	CASSSFDRAGSYNEQFF
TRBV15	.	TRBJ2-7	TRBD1	TGTGCCACCAGCAGAACCAACTACTGGACAGGGGCCGAGCAGTACTTC	CATSRTNYWTGAEQYF
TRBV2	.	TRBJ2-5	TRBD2	TGTGCCAGCAGTGAAGTCAGCGGGGGGAGTCAGACCCAGTACTTC	CASSEVSGGSQTQYF
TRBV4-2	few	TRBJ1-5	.	TGTGCCAGCAGCCAAGACGAAAACAGTAGCAATCAGCCCCAGCATTTT	CASSQDENSSNQPQHF
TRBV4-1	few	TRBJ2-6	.	TGCGCCAGCACTAGGGTTCCTAACTCTGGGGCCAACGTCCTGACTTTC	CASTRVPNSGANVLTF
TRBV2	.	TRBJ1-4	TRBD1	TGTGCCAGCAAGATTCGGGGACAGACAAATGAAAAACTGTTTTTT	CASKIRGQTNEKLFF
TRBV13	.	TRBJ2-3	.	TGTGCCAGCAGCGACGGTTGGAGAGATAAAAACACAGATACGCAGTATTTT	CASSDGWRDKNTDTQYF
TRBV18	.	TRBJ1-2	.	TGTGCCAGCTCACCATGGGGGAATGGCTACACCTTC	CASSPWGNGYTF
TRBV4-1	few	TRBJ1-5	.	TGCGCCAGCAGTCGGCCCGGTGAGCCCCAGCATTTT	CASSRPGEPQHF
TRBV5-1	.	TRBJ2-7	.	TGCGCCAGCAGACTTAACGTAAACTACGAGCAGTACTTC	CASRLNVNYEQYF
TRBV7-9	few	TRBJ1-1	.	TGTGCCAGCAGCAAGGGAGGGTCGGGGAACACTGAAGCTTTCTTT	CASSKGGSGNTEAFF
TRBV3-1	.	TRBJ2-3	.	TGTGCCAGCAGCCCGGCGGGGACCACAGATACGCAGTATTTT	CASSPAGTTDTQYF
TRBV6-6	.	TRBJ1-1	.	TGTGCCGCGGGCCGGGACGGGAACACTGAAGCTTTCTTT	CAAGRDGNTEAFF
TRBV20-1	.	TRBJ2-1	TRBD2	TGCAGTGCTAGAGAAGCGGGGGGGCCGGACAATGAGCAGTTCTTC	CSAREAGGPDNEQFF